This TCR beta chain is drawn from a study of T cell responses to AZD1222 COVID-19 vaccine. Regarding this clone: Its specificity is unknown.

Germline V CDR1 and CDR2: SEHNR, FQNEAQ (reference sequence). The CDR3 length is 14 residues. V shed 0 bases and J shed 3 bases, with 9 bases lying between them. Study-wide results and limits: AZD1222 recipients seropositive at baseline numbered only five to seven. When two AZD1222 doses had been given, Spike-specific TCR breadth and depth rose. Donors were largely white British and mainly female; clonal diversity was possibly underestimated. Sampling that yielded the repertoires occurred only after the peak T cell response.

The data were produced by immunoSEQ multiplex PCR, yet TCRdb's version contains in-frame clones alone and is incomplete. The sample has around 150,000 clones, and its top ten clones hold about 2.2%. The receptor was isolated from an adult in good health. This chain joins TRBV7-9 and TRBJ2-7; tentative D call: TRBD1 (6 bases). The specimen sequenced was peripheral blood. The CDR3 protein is CASSLAGHNYEQYF. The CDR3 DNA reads TGTGCCAGCAGCTTAGCGGGACACAACTACGAGCAGTACTTC.